This T cell receptor beta chain originates from a study of spatial heterogeneity in lung cancer. Study background: More beta-chain than alpha-chain sequences were consistently detected. The average count in raw reads for each unique TCR and UMI combination exceeded nine appearances.

Time point reported: sample taken at primary tumor resection. The input material, whole RNA from tumor, nontumor lung or frozen PBMC, was sequenced unsorted. Donation came from some 72 patients with untreated early-stage non-small cell lung cancer. Every molecule of TCR cDNA had its own unique molecular identifier. MiXCR, applied by TCRdb to the 5' RACE reads, yields one record per CDR3 protein. Among thousands of distinct CDR3 sequences, around 4.5% were seen once, and the ten largest hold around 30%. In its sample, this clonotype is medium-sized. The CDR3 contains 18 residues. Trimming took 5 bases from V and 1 from J; bases not matched to a gene: 9.

The V and J genes are TRBV12-3 or TRBV12-4 and TRBJ1-5; 12 positions agree with TRBD1. Sequencing was performed on normal lung tissue next to the tumor, taken at surgery. The origin of this receptor is a female donor with early-stage non-small cell lung cancer. Here the CDR3 DNA reads TGTGCCAGCAGTGGGGACAGGGGGCCCGGGATAAGCAATCAGCCCCAGCATTTT. This sequence encodes CASSGDRGPGISNQPQHF.